This is a list of T cell receptor beta chains from one sample in a study of beta chain features in type 1 diabetes. Here immunoSEQ multiplex PCR was the method, and the copy in TCRdb shows in-frame clones only, minus some. Of hundreds of thousands of clones in the sample, around 15% were seen once. The sequenced sample consisted of central memory CD4+ T cells from blood. These receptors all stem from a man between 25 and 39 years old in good health. Both conserved end residues are trimmed from each CDR3. Each record gives: clone size, V gene, J gene, CDR3 protein. A clone size is listed for some rows: how often the clone was seen (once, few, many), or a class if it is expanded.

size: NA
V: TRBV2
J: TRBJ1-4
CDR3: ASSTMGWGQADEKLF

size: few
V: TRBV4-1
J: TRBJ2-3
CDR3: ASSQGLAGLDTQY

size: few
V: TRBV5-1
J: TRBJ1-5
CDR3: ASSLVAWPQH

size: NA
V: TRBV7-8
J: TRBJ1-1
CDR3: ASRIRQGTEAF

size: few
V: TRBV25-1
J: TRBJ2-1
CDR3: ASSEWTAYNEQF

size: NA
V: TRBV10-3
J: TRBJ1-5
CDR3: AISETTGTGQPQH

size: few
V: TRBV6-6
J: TRBJ2-5
CDR3: ASSWQETQY

size: few
V: TRBV5-6
J: TRBJ1-4
CDR3: ASSFTEGGEKLF

size: many
V: TRBV7-9
J: TRBJ2-1
CDR3: ASSLGEQF

size: NA
V: TRBV4-3
J: TRBJ2-7
CDR3: ASSVGQGGEQY

size: NA
V: TRBV4-1
J: TRBJ2-3
CDR3: ASSQVNLVSSDTQY

size: NA
V: TRBV18
J: TRBJ1-1
CDR3: ASSPTMNTEAF

size: NA
V: TRBV18
J: TRBJ2-3
CDR3: ASSPPNTDTQY

size: few
V: TRBV5-1
J: TRBJ2-5
CDR3: ASSLGTEKETQY

size: NA
V: TRBV19
J: TRBJ2-3
CDR3: ASSIKGLADHQRDTQY

size: NA
V: TRBV10-3
J: TRBJ1-2
CDR3: AISEGQVYGYT

size: few
V: TRBV7-2
J: TRBJ2-3
CDR3: ASSLVLSTDTQY

size: few
V: TRBV7-2
J: TRBJ2-5
CDR3: ASSSTPRETQY

size: NA
V: TRBV27
J: TRBJ2-3
CDR3: ASRSVPLGVAGADTQY

size: many
V: TRBV11-2
J: TRBJ1-1
CDR3: ASSLGRARGNTEAF